The 8 T cell receptor beta chains below were found in one sample sequenced in a study of monozygotic twins with inflammatory bowel disease. TCRdb reprocessed the 5' RACE reads, keeping one entry per CDR3 protein, no DNA. Recorded for this sample: just over 300,000 distinct CDR3 sequences. Input material: blood. Receptors were obtained from a human donor with ulcerative colitis or Crohn's disease, or a healthy co-twin of an affected twin (not recorded which).

The chain employs TRBV6-5 and TRBJ2-3; the D call of TRBD1 rests on TCRdb alone, since no DNA is present to check it. This CDR3 contains 16 residues. The V gene's germline CDR1 is MNHEY and CDR2 SVGAGI. CDR3 protein: CASSYRGDGSTDTQYF.

This rearrangement joins TRBV5-4 to TRBJ2-1; lacking DNA, the TRBD1 call made by TCRdb goes unchecked. Germline CDR1 and CDR2: SGHNT and YYREEE (reference sequence). This CDR3 has 15 amino acids. CDR3 loop: CASSHGGTAYNEQFF.

CDR3 in amino acids: CSARTGRITYEQYF. This sequence joins TRBV20-1 and TRBJ2-7; TCRdb's D call of TRBD1 is untestable without DNA. This CDR3 comprises 14 residues. The germline gives CDR1 DFQATT, CDR2 SNEGSKA (reference sequence).

This chain uses TRBV6-2 or TRBV6-3 with TRBJ2-5; TCRdb selects TRBD2, and the lack of DNA leaves this call unchecked. The germline CDR1 and CDR2 sequences are MNHEY and SVGEGT. This CDR3 has 16 residues. The CDR3 reads CASSYSTKTRLETQYF.

CDR3 region: CASSLYGGTAYEQYF. V and J are TRBV11-2 and TRBJ2-7. Germline V gives CDR1 SGHAT, CDR2 FQNNGV. This CDR3 contains 15 residues.

The genes are TRBV5-1 and TRBJ1-1; TCRdb picks TRBD1, but there is no DNA to check that call. Per germline, CDR1 SGHRS and CDR2 YFSETQ. This CDR3 contains 15 residues. CDR3 residues: CASSLGGQGAPEAFF. The full variable domain, its missing parts supplied by reference TRBV5-1 and TRBJ1-1, is KAGVTQTPRYLIKTRGQQVTLSCSPISGHRSVSWYQQTPGQGLQFLFEYFSETQRNKGNFPGRFSGRQFSNSRSEMNVSTLELGDSALYLCASSLGGQGAPEAFFGQGTRLTVV.

The CDR3 loop is CASRAGTSISPLHF. The J gene is TRBJ1-6, the V gene TRBV6-1; TCRdb names TRBD1, which stays unverified in the absence of DNA. The CDR3 contains 14 residues. The germline gives CDR1 MNHNS, CDR2 SASEGT.

The chain carries TRBV28 and TRBJ2-7; the D gene TCRdb calls, TRBD2, cannot be checked with no DNA. The CDR3 is 13 amino acids. Germline V gives CDR1 MDHEN, CDR2 SYDVKM. The CDR3 sequence: CASMQGSSYEQYF.